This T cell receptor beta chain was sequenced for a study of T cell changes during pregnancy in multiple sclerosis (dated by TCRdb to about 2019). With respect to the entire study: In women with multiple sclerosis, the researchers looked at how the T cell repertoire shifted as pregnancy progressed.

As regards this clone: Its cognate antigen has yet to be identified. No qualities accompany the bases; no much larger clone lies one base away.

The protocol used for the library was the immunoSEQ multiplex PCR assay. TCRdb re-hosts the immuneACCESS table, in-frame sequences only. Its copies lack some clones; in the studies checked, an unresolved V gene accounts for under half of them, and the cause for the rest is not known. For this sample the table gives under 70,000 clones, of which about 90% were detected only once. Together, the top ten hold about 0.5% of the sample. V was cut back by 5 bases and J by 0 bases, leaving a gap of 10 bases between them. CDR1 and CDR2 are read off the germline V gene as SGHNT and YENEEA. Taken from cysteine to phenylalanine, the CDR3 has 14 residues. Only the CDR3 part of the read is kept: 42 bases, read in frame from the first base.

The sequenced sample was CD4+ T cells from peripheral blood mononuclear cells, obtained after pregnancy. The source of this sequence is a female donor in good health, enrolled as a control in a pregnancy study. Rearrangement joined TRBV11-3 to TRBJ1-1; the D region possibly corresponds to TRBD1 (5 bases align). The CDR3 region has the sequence CASSATVMNTEAFF. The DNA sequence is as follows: TGTGCCAGCAGCGCGACAGTCATGAACACTGAAGCTTTCTTT.